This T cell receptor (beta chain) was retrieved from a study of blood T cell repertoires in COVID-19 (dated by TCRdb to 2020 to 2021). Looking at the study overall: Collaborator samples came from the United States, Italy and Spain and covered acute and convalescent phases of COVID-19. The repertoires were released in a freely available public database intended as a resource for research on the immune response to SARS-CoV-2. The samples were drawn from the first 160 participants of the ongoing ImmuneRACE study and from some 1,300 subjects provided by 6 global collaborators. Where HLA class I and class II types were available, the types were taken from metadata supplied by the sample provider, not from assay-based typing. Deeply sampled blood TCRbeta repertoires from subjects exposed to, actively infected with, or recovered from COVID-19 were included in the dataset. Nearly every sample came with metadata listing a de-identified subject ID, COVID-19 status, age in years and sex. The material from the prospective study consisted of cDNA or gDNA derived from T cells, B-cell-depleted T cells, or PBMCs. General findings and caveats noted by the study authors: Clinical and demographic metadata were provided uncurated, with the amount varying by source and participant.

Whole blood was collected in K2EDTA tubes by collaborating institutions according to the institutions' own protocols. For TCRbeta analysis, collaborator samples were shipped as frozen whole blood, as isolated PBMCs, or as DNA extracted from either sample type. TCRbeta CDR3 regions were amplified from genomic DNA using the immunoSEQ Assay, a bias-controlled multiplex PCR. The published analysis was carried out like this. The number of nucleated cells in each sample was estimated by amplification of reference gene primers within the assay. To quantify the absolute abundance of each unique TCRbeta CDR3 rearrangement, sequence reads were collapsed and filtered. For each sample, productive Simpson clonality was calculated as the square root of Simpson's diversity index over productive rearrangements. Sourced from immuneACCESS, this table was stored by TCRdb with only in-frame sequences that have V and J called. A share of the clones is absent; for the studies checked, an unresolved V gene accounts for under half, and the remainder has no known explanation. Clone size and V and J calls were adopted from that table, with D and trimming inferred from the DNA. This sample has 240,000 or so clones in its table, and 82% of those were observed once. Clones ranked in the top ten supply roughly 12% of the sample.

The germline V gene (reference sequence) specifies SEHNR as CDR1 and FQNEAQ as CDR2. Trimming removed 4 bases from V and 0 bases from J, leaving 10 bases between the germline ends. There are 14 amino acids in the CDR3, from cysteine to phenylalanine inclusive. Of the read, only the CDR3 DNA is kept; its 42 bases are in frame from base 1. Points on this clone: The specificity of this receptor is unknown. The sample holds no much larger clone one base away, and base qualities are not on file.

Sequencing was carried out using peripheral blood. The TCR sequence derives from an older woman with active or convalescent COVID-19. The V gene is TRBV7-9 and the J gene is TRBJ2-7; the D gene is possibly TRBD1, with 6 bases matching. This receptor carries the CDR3 CASSSHRDSYEQYF. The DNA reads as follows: TGTGCCAGCAGCTCTCACAGGGACTCCTACGAGCAGTACTTC.